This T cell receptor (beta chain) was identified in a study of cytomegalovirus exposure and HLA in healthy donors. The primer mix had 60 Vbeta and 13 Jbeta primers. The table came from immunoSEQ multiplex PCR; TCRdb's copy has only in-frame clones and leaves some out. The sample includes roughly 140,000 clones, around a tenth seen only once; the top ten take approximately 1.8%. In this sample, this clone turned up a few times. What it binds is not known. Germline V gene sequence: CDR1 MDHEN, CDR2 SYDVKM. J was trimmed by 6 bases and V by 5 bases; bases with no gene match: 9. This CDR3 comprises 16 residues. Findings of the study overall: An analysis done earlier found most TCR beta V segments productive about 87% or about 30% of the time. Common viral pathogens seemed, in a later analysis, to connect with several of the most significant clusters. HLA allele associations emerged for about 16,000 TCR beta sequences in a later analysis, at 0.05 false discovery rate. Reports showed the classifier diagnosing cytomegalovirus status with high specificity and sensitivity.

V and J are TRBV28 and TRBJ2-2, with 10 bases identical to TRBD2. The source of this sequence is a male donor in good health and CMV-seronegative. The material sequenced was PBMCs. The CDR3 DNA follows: TGTGCCAGCAGTCCTAGCGGGGGACACAGGCCCGGGGAGCTGTTTTTT. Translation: CASSPSGGHRPGELFF.